What follows is one T cell receptor (beta chain) and its context. This clone was recorded a few times. This clone's antigen is unknown. Base qualities are not at hand, and no much larger clone is one base apart. This sample is part of a study of T cell changes during pregnancy in multiple sclerosis (dated by TCRdb to the late 2010s). About the investigation overall: Changes in the T cell repertoire over the course of pregnancy were examined in this study in women with multiple sclerosis.

Including the terminal cysteine and phenylalanine, the CDR3 comprises 16 residues. Here the CDR3 DNA is all that survives: 48 bases in frame from base 1. For CDR1 and CDR2, the germline V gene lists SGHVS and FNYEAQ. The V end gives up 1 base and the J end 11 bases, leaving 14 bases in the junction not matched to a gene. The method behind the library was the immunoSEQ multiplex PCR assay. Imported from immuneACCESS, the table was reduced by TCRdb to in-frame sequences with V and J called. These copies leave out some clones; in studies compared against another copy, an unresolved V gene accounts for under half, and the cause of the remainder is not known. For this sample there are roughly 79,000 clones; around nine tenths appear just once. The ten largest clones capture approximately 0.44% of the sample.

The chain joins TRBV7-6 to TRBJ2-3; TRBD2 aligns with 8 central bases. The sequences come from CD4+ T cells from peripheral blood mononuclear cells, collected before pregnancy. The sequence was collected from a female donor with multiple sclerosis, enrolled in a pregnancy study. The nucleotide sequence is TGTGCCAGCAGCTTAGAGGGACTAGGATTGCCCGGCGGGCAGTATTTT. Its product reads: CASSLEGLGLPGGQYF. With the portions outside the CDR3 filled from the reference TRBV7-6 and TRBJ2-3 genes, the complete variable region becomes GAGVSQSPRYKVTKRGQDVALRCDPISGHVSLYWYRQALGQGPEFLTYFNYEAQQDKSGLPNDRFSAERPEGSISTLTIQRTEQRDSAMYRCASSLEGLGLPGGQYFGPGTRLTVL.